The 20 T cell receptor beta chains listed next were all sequenced from one sample in a study of blood T cells in healthy people across ages. Next came a second PCR, run for about 7 to 12 cycles, which used a sample-barcoded 5' primer along with a J-beta primer mix. TCRdb redid the calling of the 5' RACE reads with MiXCR, one entry per CDR3 protein. The data show 270,000 or so distinct CDR3 sequences, roughly 26% seen once. The sequencing sample was made of blood. All receptors derive from a woman in her 70s in good health.

The chain recombines TRBV20-1 with TRBJ2-5; D may be TRBD2 (5 bases). The J call is in doubt because the DNA end fits TRBJ2-7 better. CDR1 and CDR2 (germline): DFQATT, SNEGSKA (reference sequence). There are 13 residues in the CDR3. CDR3 residues: CSASSADSYEQYF. The CDR3 region has the DNA TGCAGTGCTAGTTCAGCGGACTCCTACGAGCAGTACTTC.

This clonotype turned up a few times. The rearrangement joins TRBV10-3 to TRBJ2-5, with no clear D. Germline V CDR1 and CDR2: ENHRY, SYGVKD. The CDR3 totals 11 residues. CDR3 DNA: TGTGTCCAACGGATCCAAGAGACCCAGTACTTC. Translating gives CVQRIQETQYF.

The rearrangement links TRBV28 to TRBJ1-3; D remains ambiguous. The CDR3 totals 12 residues. The germline V gene encodes CDR1 MDHEN and CDR2 SYDVKM. Deletions cut 5 bases from V and 4 bases from J, with 6 bases between. The CDR3 sequence: CASSGRGNTIYF. DNA of the CDR3: TGTGCCAGCAGTGGACGGGGAAACACCATATATTTT. The variable domain in full, with the rest retrieved from reference TRBV28 and TRBJ1-3, is DVKVTQSSRYLVKRTGEKVFLECVQDMDHENMFWYRQDPGLGLRLIYFSYDVKMKEKGDIPEGYSVSREKKERFSLILESASTNQTSMYLCASSGRGNTIYFGEGSWLTVV.

J is TRBJ1-1 and V is TRBV7-3; D is perhaps TRBD1 (5 bases). CDR1 and CDR2 from the germline V gene are SGHTA and FQGTGA. The CDR3 sequence is 14 residues long. V lost 5 bases and J 3 bases, leaving 13 bases between the germline ends. The CDR3 region has the DNA TGTGCCAGCAGCAGACAGCCTGGGGACACTGAAGCTTTCTTT. It codes for CASSRQPGDTEAFF. Drawing the rest from reference TRBV7-3 and TRBJ1-1, the complete variable domain is GAGVSQTPSNKVTEKGKYVELRCDPISGHTALYWYRQSLGQGPEFLIYFQGTGAADDSGLPNDRFFAVRPEGSVSTLKIQRTERGDSAVYLCASSRQPGDTEAFFGQGTRLTVV.

This clonotype turned up a few times. The J gene is TRBJ1-2, the V gene TRBV6-5; D perhaps matches TRBD1 (6 bases). The germline V gene encodes CDR1 MNHEY and CDR2 SVGAGI. V lost 6 bases to trimming and J lost 4 bases, with 12 bases between them. The CDR3 sequence is 13 residues long. The CDR3 region is CASSPAQGYGYTF. CDR3 nucleotides: TGTGCCAGCAGCCCCGCACAGGGCTATGGCTACACCTTC.

The gene calls are TRBV19 and TRBJ2-4; 7 bases fit TRBD1. The germline gives CDR1 LNHDA, CDR2 SQIVND (reference sequence). After removal of 3 bases from V and 4 bases from J, the junction contained 3 bases not matched to a gene. This CDR3 is 14 amino acids long. CDR3 in DNA: TGTGCCAGTAGTATGGAACAGGGGAAAAACATTCAGTACTTC. This gives the protein CASSMEQGKNIQYF.

V gene TRBV9 combines with J gene TRBJ2-6; tentatively, D is TRBD2 (5 bases). Germline V gene sequence: CDR1 SGDLS, CDR2 YYNGEE. V was shortened by 0 bases and J by 3 bases, with 10 bases between the two germline ends. CDR3 length equals 16 residues. The CDR3 nucleotides read TGTGCCAGCAGCGTAGTTTCGGGATATGGGGCCAACGTCCTGACTTTC. It codes for CASSVVSGYGANVLTF.

This chain connects TRBV7-9 to TRBJ2-5, with D hard to call. Germline V lookup: CDR1 SEHNR, CDR2 FQNEAQ (reference sequence). This CDR3 region has 14 residues. Trimming cost V 1 base and J 2 bases, with 8 bases left between them. CDR3 nucleotide sequence: TGTGCCAGCAGCTTAGTTTCTGGACAAGAGACCCAGTACTTC. It translates to CASSLVSGQETQYF.

This clonotype has at least ten counts. The chain couples TRBV12-5 to TRBJ1-5; the D is unclear. The V and J ends lost 7 bases and 2 bases respectively, with 18 bases between them. This CDR3 contains 16 residues. The germline V gene encodes CDR1 LGHNT and CDR2 FRNRAP. The CDR3 DNA follows: TGTGCTAGTGCCTTAGACCCTAGTGGTGGCAATCAGCCCCAGCATTTT. The encoded protein is CASALDPSGGNQPQHF.

The chain combines TRBV4-1 with TRBJ2-7; the match to TRBD2 covers 9 bases. CDR1 is MGHRA and CDR2 is YSYEKL in the germline V gene. The CDR3 spans 15 residues. Trimming cost V 6 bases and J 6 bases; bases outside gene matches: 12. CDR3 sequence: CASSQPGLAGCEQYF. Written as DNA, the CDR3 is TGCGCCAGCAGTCAACCGGGACTAGCCGGTTGCGAGCAGTACTTC.

The chain has TRBV20-1 and TRBJ2-7; 10 bases agree with TRBD1. The CDR3 is made up of 13 amino acids. CDR1 and CDR2 (germline): DFQATT, SNEGSKA (reference sequence). After removal of 6 bases from V and 6 bases from J, the junction contained 8 bases not matched to a gene. DNA of the CDR3: TGCAGTGCCGGTGACAGGGGGCAGTCCGAGCAGTACTTC. The encoded protein is CSAGDRGQSEQYF.

V usage is TRBV12-3 or TRBV12-4 and J usage is TRBJ1-1; maybe TRBD1 (5 bases). This CDR3 region has 13 residues. The germline V and J ends were trimmed by 5 bases and 3 bases, with 10 bases remaining between them. CDR3 loop: CASSLGAYTEAFF. In nucleotides, the CDR3 is TGTGCCAGCAGTCTCGGGGCCTACACTGAAGCTTTCTTT.

The rearrangement joins TRBV12-3 or TRBV12-4 to TRBJ1-1; possible D gene TRBD1, 5 bases. This CDR3 has 14 residues. V was shortened by 6 bases and J by 0 bases, with 11 bases between the two germline ends. CDR3: CASRKTDMNTEAFF. As DNA, the CDR3 is TGTGCCAGCAGAAAGACAGACATGAACACTGAAGCTTTCTTT.

The V gene is TRBV2, the J gene TRBJ2-1; 7 bases are shared with TRBD2. From germline, CDR1 is SNHLY and CDR2 FYNNEI. This CDR3 is 16 amino acids long. V shed 7 bases, J shed 7 bases, and the junction held 16 bases outside the gene matches. The CDR3 nucleotides read TGTGCCAGCAACCCCCGCGGGAGTGTAGAAGGAAATGAGCAGTTCTTC. Its translation: CASNPRGSVEGNEQFF.

The V gene is TRBV28, the J gene TRBJ2-7; the D gene is possibly TRBD1 (6 bases). CDR1 and CDR2 (germline): MDHEN, SYDVKM. V lost 5 bases and J 0 bases, leaving 17 bases between the germline ends. The CDR3 spans 16 residues. CDR3 nucleotides: TGTGCCAGCAGTGAACAGGGTTCCCCTCTCTCCTACGAGCAGTACTTC. This gives the protein CASSEQGSPLSYEQYF.

The J gene is TRBJ2-7, the V gene TRBV28; D perhaps matches TRBD1 (6 bases). With 5 bases removed from V and 5 bases from J, the gap between germline ends came to 13 bases. The germline V gene has CDR1 MDHEN and CDR2 SYDVKM. This CDR3 contains 13 residues. The CDR3 DNA reads as TGTGCCAGCAGTGGGGACAAGAGGAACGAGCAGTACTTC. Translating it yields CASSGDKRNEQYF.

The chain has TRBV28 and TRBJ1-1; D is perhaps TRBD1 (5 bases). Trimming left V 7 bases short and J 3 bases short, with 12 bases between. Looked up from germline, CDR1 is MDHEN and CDR2 is SYDVKM. The CDR3 sequence is 13 residues long. The CDR3 sequence is CASNPAGHTEAFF. CDR3 coding DNA: TGTGCCAGCAACCCGGCAGGGCACACTGAAGCTTTCTTT.

There are a few counts of this clonotype. CDR3 amino acids: CASSASTSGSPPYNEQFF. As DNA, the CDR3 is TGCGCCAGCAGCGCCTCAACTAGCGGGAGCCCTCCCTACAATGAGCAGTTCTTC. This chain uses TRBV5-1 with TRBJ2-1; 11 bases are a match to TRBD2. With V trimmed by 4 bases and J by 2 bases, 11 bases remained unmatched. Germline CDR1 SGHRS, CDR2 YFSETQ. The CDR3 extends over 18 amino acids. Combining the CDR3 with reference TRBV5-1 and TRBJ2-1 gives the whole variable domain KAGVTQTPRYLIKTRGQQVTLSCSPISGHRSVSWYQQTPGQGLQFLFEYFSETQRNKGNFPGRFSGRQFSNSRSEMNVSTLELGDSALYLCASSASTSGSPPYNEQFFGPGTRLTVL.

Only a few counts were recorded for this clonotype. V gene TRBV15 combines with J gene TRBJ2-7; 8 bases fit TRBD1. With V trimmed by 1 base and J by 0 bases, 2 bases remained unmatched. The length of the CDR3 is 15 residues. Germline V gives CDR1 LNHNV, CDR2 YYDKDF (reference sequence). CDR3 protein: CATSRGDRSSYEQYF. Here the CDR3 DNA reads TGTGCCACCAGCAGAGGGGACAGGAGCTCCTACGAGCAGTACTTC.

The chain joins TRBV28 to TRBJ2-7; D is possibly TRBD1 (5 bases). CDR3 length: 13 amino acids. Germline V gene sequence: CDR1 MDHEN, CDR2 SYDVKM. Trimming removed 6 bases from V and 0 bases from J, with 9 bases in between. The CDR3 spells CASRFDSSYEQYF. The CDR3 DNA follows: TGTGCCAGCAGGTTCGACAGCTCCTACGAGCAGTACTTC.